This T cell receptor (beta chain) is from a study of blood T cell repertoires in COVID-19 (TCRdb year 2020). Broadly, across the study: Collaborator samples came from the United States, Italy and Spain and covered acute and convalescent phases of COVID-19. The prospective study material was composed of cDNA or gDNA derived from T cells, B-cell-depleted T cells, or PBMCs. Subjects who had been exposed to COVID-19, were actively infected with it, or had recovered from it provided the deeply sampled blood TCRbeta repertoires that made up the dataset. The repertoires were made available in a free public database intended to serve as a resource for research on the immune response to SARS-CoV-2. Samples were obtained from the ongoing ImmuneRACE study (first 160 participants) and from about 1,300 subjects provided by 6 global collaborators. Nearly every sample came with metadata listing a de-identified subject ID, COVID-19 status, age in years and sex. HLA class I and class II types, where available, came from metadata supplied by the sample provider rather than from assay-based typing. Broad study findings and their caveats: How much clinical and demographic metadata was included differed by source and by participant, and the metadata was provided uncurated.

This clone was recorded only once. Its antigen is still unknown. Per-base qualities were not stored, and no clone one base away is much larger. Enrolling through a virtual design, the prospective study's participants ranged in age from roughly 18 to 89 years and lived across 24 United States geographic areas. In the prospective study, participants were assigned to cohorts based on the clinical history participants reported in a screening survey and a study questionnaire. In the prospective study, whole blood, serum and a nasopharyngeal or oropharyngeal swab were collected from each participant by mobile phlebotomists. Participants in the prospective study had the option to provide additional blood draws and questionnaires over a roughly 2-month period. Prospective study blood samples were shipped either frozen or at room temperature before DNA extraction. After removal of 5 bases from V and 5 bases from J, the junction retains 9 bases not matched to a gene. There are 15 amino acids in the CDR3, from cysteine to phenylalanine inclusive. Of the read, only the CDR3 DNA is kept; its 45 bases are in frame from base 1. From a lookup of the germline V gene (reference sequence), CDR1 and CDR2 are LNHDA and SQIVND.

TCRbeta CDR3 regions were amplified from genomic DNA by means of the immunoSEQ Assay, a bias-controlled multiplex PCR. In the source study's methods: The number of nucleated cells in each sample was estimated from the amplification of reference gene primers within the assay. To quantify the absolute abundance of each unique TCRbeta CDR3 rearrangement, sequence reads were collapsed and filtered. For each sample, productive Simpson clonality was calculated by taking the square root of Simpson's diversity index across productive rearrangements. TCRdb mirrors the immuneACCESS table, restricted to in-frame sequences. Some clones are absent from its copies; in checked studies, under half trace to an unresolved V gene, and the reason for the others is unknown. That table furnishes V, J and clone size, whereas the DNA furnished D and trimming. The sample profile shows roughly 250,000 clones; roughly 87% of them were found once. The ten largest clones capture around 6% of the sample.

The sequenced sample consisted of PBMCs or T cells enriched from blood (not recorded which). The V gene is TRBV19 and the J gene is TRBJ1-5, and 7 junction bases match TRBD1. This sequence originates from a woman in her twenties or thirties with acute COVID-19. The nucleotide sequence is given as TGTGCCAGTAGTGACCAGGGGGGATTGGATCAGCCCCAGCATTTT. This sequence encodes CASSDQGGLDQPQHF.